A selection of T cell receptor beta chains follows, all from one sample in a study of shared clonotypes between healthy human individuals. Here immunoSEQ multiplex PCR was the method, and the copy in TCRdb shows in-frame clones only, minus some. This table holds approximately 2.5 million clones, roughly 93% found once. Sequences were obtained from naive CD4+ T cells from PBMCs. The source of these receptors is a man between 18 and 29 years old in good health. Some clones in this sample may be carry-over from other donors' samples. The CDR3 runs from the conserved cysteine through the conserved F or W. The D gene is left open where the match is weak. The size of a clone is reported for some rows only, either as once, few or many, or as a class for expanded clones.

-	-	TRBV10-3	TRBJ1-5	TGTGCCATCAGTGAGTCAGGCCAGCCCCAGCATTTT	CAISESGQPQHF
-	TRBD1	TRBV9	TRBJ2-3	TGTGCCAGCAGCGCGGGGACAGGGGGCACAGATACGCAGTATTTT	CASSAGTGGTDTQYF
few	-	TRBV30	TRBJ1-5	TGTGCCTGGAGTGCACCACAGGGCTTCAATCAGCCCCAGCATTTT	CAWSAPQGFNQPQHF
-	-	TRBV27	TRBJ1-1	TGTGCCAGTGCCTTAGACAGAATGAACACTGAAGCTTTCTTT	CASALDRMNTEAFF
-	-	TRBV14	TRBJ2-7	TGTGCCAGCAGCCCAACTAGAAGGAGTTACTACGAGCAGTACTTC	CASSPTRRSYYEQYF
-	TRBD2	TRBV7-3	TRBJ2-1	TGTGCCAGCAGCTTAGGGAGGGTGGGAGTGGTAAATGAGCAGTTCTTC	CASSLGRVGVVNEQFF
-	-	TRBV25-1	TRBJ2-3	TGTGCCAGCAGTGAGCCAGCTGCATCCGATACGCAGTATTTT	CASSEPAASDTQYF
-	-	TRBV5-1	TRBJ1-1	TGCGCCAGCAGCTCACAGGGAGGGAACACTGAAGCTTTCTTT	CASSSQGGNTEAFF
-	TRBD1	TRBV19	TRBJ2-7	TGTGCCAGCGGAGACAGGGGTGACGAGCAGTACTTC	CASGDRGDEQYF
-	-	TRBV30	TRBJ1-5	TGTGCCTGGAGTCCCCGGAATCAGCCCCAGCATTTT	CAWSPRNQPQHF
-	TRBD1	TRBV9	TRBJ1-2	TGTGCCAGCAGCATACGGGACAGGGCGGTTTTCAGCTACACCTTC	CASSIRDRAVFSYTF
-	TRBD2	TRBV29-1	TRBJ2-1	TGCAGCTGGGGGAAGACTAGCGGGGCCCCAAGGGAGCAGTTCTTC	CSWGKTSGAPREQFF
-	-	TRBV5-1	TRBJ1-2	TGCGCCAGCAGCTTGATAGCAGGGGCTAACTATGGCTACACCTTC	CASSLIAGANYGYTF
-	-	TRBV29-1	TRBJ2-5	TGCAGCGCCCGAGATGGGAGGGAGACCCAGTACTTC	CSARDGRETQYF
-	-	TRBV5-6	TRBJ2-5	TGTGCCAGCAGCTTGTTCGCGGGGGAGACCCAGTACTTC	CASSLFAGETQYF
-	-	TRBV28	TRBJ1-5	TGTGCCAGCAGGCACACAGGGCTAGGTGGCAATCAGCCCCAGCATTTT	CASRHTGLGGNQPQHF
-	-	TRBV18	TRBJ1-1	TGTGCCAGCTCACCAGCCGCAGGGGCTGAAGCTTTCTTT	CASSPAAGAEAFF
-	-	TRBV6-1	TRBJ2-1	TGTGCCAGCTTTAAGGGGCGCTCCTACAATGAGCAGTTCTTC	CASFKGRSYNEQFF
-	TRBD2	TRBV5-4	TRBJ2-1	TGTGCCAGCAGCTTAACTAGCGGCCGGTGGGGTGAGCAGTTCTTC	CASSLTSGRWGEQFF
-	TRBD2	TRBV9	TRBJ2-7	TGTGCCAGCAGCGTAGCCCGCGGGAGTAGGGACGAGCAGTACTTC	CASSVARGSRDEQYF
-	-	TRBV27	TRBJ1-5	TGTGCCAGCAGCCCCAACGGGGAACGCAATCAGCCCCAGCATTTT	CASSPNGERNQPQHF
-	-	TRBV4-1	TRBJ2-2	TGCGCCAGCAGCCAACAGAGGCCTACCGGGGAGCTGTTTTTT	CASSQQRPTGELFF
once	-	TRBV6-4	TRBJ2-1	TGTGCCAGCAGTGACTCTGCGGGGAGTGTCCACAATGAGCAGTTCTTC	CASSDSAGSVHNEQFF
-	-	TRBV25-1	TRBJ2-7	TGTGCCAGCACCGGCCGGGGCCCCTACGAGCAGTACTTC	CASTGRGPYEQYF
-	TRBD2	TRBV18	TRBJ2-2	TGTGCCAGCTCCCCCGGGACTAGCGGGACCGGGGAGCTGTTTTTT	CASSPGTSGTGELFF
-	-	TRBV21-1	TRBJ2-1	TGTGCCAGCAGTCGGCATGGAGGGGGAGGTGTCTCCTACAATGAGCAGTTCTTC	CASSRHGGGGVSYNEQFF
few	-	TRBV5-1	TRBJ1-1	TGCGCCAGCAGCTTGGGCGGGGCGAACACTGAAGCTTTCTTT	CASSLGGANTEAFF
-	TRBD1	TRBV7-9	TRBJ1-4	TGTGCCAGCATCAACTACGGCGCAGGGGGCAGTACAGAACTGTTTTTT	CASINYGAGGSTELFF
-	-	TRBV6-1	TRBJ1-1	TGTGCCAGCAGTGTAGAGAGGACCACTGAAGCTTTCTTT	CASSVERTTEAFF
-	-	TRBV5-1	TRBJ2-5	TGCGCCAGCAGCTTGGCCTTTAACGGACGAGAACAAGAGACCCAGTACTTC	CASSLAFNGREQETQYF
-	-	TRBV27	TRBJ2-1	TGTGCCAGCAGCCCCCCGCGGGGTTTCCTGGACTACAATGAGCAGTTCTTC	CASSPPRGFLDYNEQFF
-	-	TRBV7-9	TRBJ2-3	TGTGCCAGCAGCTCCTTTTCCCAGGATACGCAGTATTTT	CASSSFSQDTQYF
-	-	TRBV27	TRBJ1-3	TGTGCCAGCAGTCAAAACTCTGGAAACACCATATATTTT	CASSQNSGNTIYF
-	TRBD2	TRBV10-3	TRBJ2-1	TGTGCCATCAGCTCCGGACTAGCGGGAGTTCTGGAGAATGAGCAGTTCTTC	CAISSGLAGVLENEQFF
-	-	TRBV9	TRBJ1-5	TGTGCCAGCAGCGTAGCCCCGGGGAATCAGCCCCAGCATTTT	CASSVAPGNQPQHF
-	-	TRBV7-2	TRBJ2-4	TGTGCCAGCACCCCCAGCGGGAACATTCAGTACTTC	CASTPSGNIQYF
-	-	TRBV2	TRBJ2-7	TGTGCCAGCAACATAGGGGGGACCTACGAGCAGTACTTC	CASNIGGTYEQYF
-	-	TRBV5-1	TRBJ2-3	TGCGCCAGCAGCTTGGTGGATGGCAGCACAGATACGCAGTATTTT	CASSLVDGSTDTQYF
-	-	TRBV5-1	TRBJ1-4	TGCGCCAGCAGCTCCACCAATGCAGAGGCTAATGAAAAACTGTTTTTT	CASSSTNAEANEKLFF
-	-	TRBV14	TRBJ2-5	TGTGCCAGCAGCCCTTTAACGGGAGCGACGGGGGAGACCCAGTACTTC	CASSPLTGATGETQYF
-	TRBD2	TRBV4-2	TRBJ2-2	TGTGCCAGCAGCCTCAACATATTAGCGGGAGGTAACCGGGAGCTGTTTTTT	CASSLNILAGGNRELFF
few	-	TRBV5-1	TRBJ1-3	TGCGCCAGCGCACGAGGGAGTTCTGGAAACACCATATATTTT	CASARGSSGNTIYF
-	-	TRBV5-1	TRBJ2-1	TGCGCCAGCAGCTTGGACATGGGAGGCCCCTACAATGAGCAGTTCTTC	CASSLDMGGPYNEQFF
once	TRBD1	TRBV25-1	TRBJ2-7	TGTGCCAGCAGTGAATTCGGGACAGGGAATGGCGAGCAGTACTTC	CASSEFGTGNGEQYF
-	-	TRBV2	TRBJ2-7	TGTGCCAGCAGATCAACAGCGCCTCGAACCTACGAGCAGTACTTC	CASRSTAPRTYEQYF
-	TRBD2	TRBV5-1	TRBJ2-3	TGCGCCAGCAGAACCGGACTAGCGGGGGACACAGATACGCAGTATTTT	CASRTGLAGDTDTQYF
-	-	TRBV2	TRBJ2-3	TGTGCCATCCATCAGCGGCAGCTCACAGATACGCAGTATTTT	CAIHQRQLTDTQYF
-	-	TRBV6-6	TRBJ2-7	TGTGCCAGCAGTTACTCGAAGGAAGGGCAGTACTTC	CASSYSKEGQYF
-	-	TRBV28	TRBJ2-3	TGTGCCAGCCGGGAGCGGGATACGCAGTATTTT	CASRERDTQYF
-	-	TRBV5-1	TRBJ2-5	TGCGCCAGCAGCTTGGACACGACAGAAGAGACCCAGTACTTC	CASSLDTTEETQYF
-	TRBD1	TRBV5-4	TRBJ1-1	TGTGCCAGCAGCGAAGGACAGGGAAGTGCTTTCTTT	CASSEGQGSAFF